The 20 T cell receptor beta chains below all came from one sample that was sequenced in a study of blood T cell repertoires in COVID-19. Profiled with immunoSEQ multiplex PCR; TCRdb holds only in-frame clones, not every one. Altogether about 290,000 clones are present, about nine tenths being singletons, with the ten largest covering 8.5% to 14%. Material for sequencing was peripheral blood. The receptors were gathered from a woman aged 25-40 years with COVID-19, enrolled during active disease.

The chain links TRBV28 to TRBJ2-2, with a tentative D call TRBD1 (6 bases). The CDR3 has 16 amino acids. Germline V gives CDR1 MDHEN, CDR2 SYDVKM. Trimming shortened V by 3 bases and J by 5 bases, and 16 bases separated the two germline ends. CDR3 sequence: CASSFMPGATTGELFF. CDR3 in DNA: TGTGCCAGCAGTTTTATGCCAGGGGCTACAACCGGGGAGCTGTTTTTT.

V and J are TRBV27 and TRBJ1-6; 7 bases agree with TRBD1. This CDR3 comprises 15 residues. Germline CDR1 and CDR2: MNHEY and SMNVEV (reference sequence). V lost 0 bases to trimming and J lost 9 bases; unmatched junction nucleotides: 5. CDR3 amino acids: CASSLSTGISSPLHF. DNA of the CDR3: TGTGCCAGCAGTTTATCGACAGGGATTAGTTCACCCCTCCACTTT.

This clone was seen a few times. V usage is TRBV5-1 and J usage is TRBJ2-3, with 14 bases fitting TRBD2. The CDR3 contains 15 residues. From germline, CDR1 is SGHRS and CDR2 YFSETQ. The V segment lost 4 bases and the J segment 4 bases; nucleotides outside the gene matches: 2. The CDR3 loop reads CASSKTSGGADTQYF. Here the CDR3 DNA reads TGCGCCAGCAGCAAGACTAGCGGGGGGGCAGATACGCAGTATTTT.

The chain is built from TRBV7-2 and TRBJ2-1; 8 bases map to TRBD2. V lost 5 bases and J lost 3; bases outside the gene matches: 6. The CDR3 has 15 residues. The germline gives CDR1 SGHTA, CDR2 FQGNSA. Here the CDR3 reads CASSGERGRYNEQFF. CDR3 coding DNA: TGTGCCAGCAGCGGTGAGCGGGGGCGCTACAATGAGCAGTTCTTC. Combining the CDR3 with reference TRBV7-2 and TRBJ2-1 gives the whole variable domain GAGVSQSPSNKVTEKGKDVELRCDPISGHTALYWYRQSLGQGLEFLIYFQGNSAPDKSGLPSDRFSAERTGGSVSTLTIQRTQQEDSAVYLCASSGERGRYNEQFFGPGTRLTVL.

The chain recombines TRBV7-9 with TRBJ1-3, with D hard to call. V lost 7 bases, J lost 0 bases, and 13 bases lay in between. The CDR3 is 15 amino acids. CDR1 SEHNR and CDR2 FQNEAQ come from the germline V gene (reference sequence). Here the CDR3 DNA reads TGTGCCAGCATGCTGGCCGGACTCTCTGGAAACACCATATATTTT. It specifies CASMLAGLSGNTIYF.

The chain is built from TRBV6-5 and TRBJ1-2; TRBD1 is a possible D gene (6 bases). Trimming shortened V by 9 bases and J by 6 bases, and 20 bases separated the two germline ends. Germline CDR1 MNHEY, CDR2 SVGAGI. The CDR3 is 14 amino acids. CDR3 coding DNA: TGTGCCAGGGGGGGGGCTTGGTGGTGGGATGGCTACACCTTC. Protein: CARGGAWWWDGYTF.

The V and J genes are TRBV3-1 (or the pseudogene TRBV3-2) and TRBJ2-1; 10 nucleotides match TRBD2. CDR1 LGHDT and CDR2 YNNKEL come from the germline V gene (reference sequence). The V and J ends lost 10 bases and 2 bases, in that order; junction bases with no gene match: 8. This CDR3 spans 15 amino acids. This CDR3 is CATTSAGGPYNEQFF. As DNA, the CDR3 is TGTGCCACCACTTCAGCGGGGGGGCCCTACAATGAGCAGTTCTTC.

This rearrangement joins TRBV5-4 to TRBJ2-2, with D uncertain. The CDR3 length is 12 residues. Per the germline V gene, CDR1 is SGHNT and CDR2 is YYREEE (reference sequence). With 6 bases removed from V and 8 bases from J, the gap between germline ends came to 11 bases. CDR3 loop: CASNRVVGELFF. CDR3 coding DNA: TGTGCCAGCAACCGAGTGGTAGGGGAGCTGTTTTTT.

The V call is TRBV28, the J call TRBJ2-6; D is uncertain. V lost 3 bases and J lost 0, with 6 bases in between. This CDR3 spans 15 amino acids. In germline, CDR1 is MDHEN, CDR2 SYDVKM. CDR3 nucleotide sequence: TGTGCCAGCAGTTTTCTTAGCTCTGGGGCCAACGTCCTGACTTTC. It translates to CASSFLSSGANVLTF. Full variable domain (missing parts from reference TRBV28 and TRBJ2-6): DVKVTQSSRYLVKRTGEKVFLECVQDMDHENMFWYRQDPGLGLRLIYFSYDVKMKEKGDIPEGYSVSREKKERFSLILESASTNQTSMYLCASSFLSSGANVLTFGAGSRLTVL.

This chain connects TRBV5-4 to TRBJ2-3, with TRBD2 as a possible D gene (5 bases). Trimming pared 1 base from V and 6 bases from J, leaving 6 bases between. Germline V CDR1 and CDR2: SGHNT, YYREEE (reference sequence). CDR3 length equals 12 residues. The CDR3 region has the DNA TGTGCCAGCAGCTTGAGAGGGGATACGCAGTATTTT. This encodes CASSLRGDTQYF.

This sequence joins TRBV12-3 or TRBV12-4 and TRBJ1-2, with a weak D call TRBD1 (5 bases). The CDR3 length is 13 residues. Trimming took 0 bases from V and 13 from J, leaving 15 bases between them. The CDR3, as DNA: TGTGCCAGCAGTTTAGCGGGACTGAGAGTAGCCACCTTC. It translates to CASSLAGLRVATF.

This clone was seen at least ten times. The CDR3 region is CASSVAGQGDGSPLHF. For the CDR3, the DNA is TGTGCCAGTAGTGTCGCGGGACAGGGGGATGGTTCACCCCTCCACTTT. The J gene is TRBJ1-6, the V gene TRBV19, with 11 bases fitting TRBD1. J gave up 9 bases and V 5 bases, and 9 bases lay outside the gene matches. Germline CDR1 LNHDA, CDR2 SQIVND (reference sequence). CDR3 length: 16 amino acids. The full variable domain, with the rest looked up from reference TRBV19 and TRBJ1-6, is DGGITQSPKYLFRKEGQNVTLSCEQNLNHDAMYWYRQDPGQGLRLIYYSQIVNDFQKGDIAEGYSVSREKKESFPLTVTSAQKNPTAFYLCASSVAGQGDGSPLHFGNGTRLTVT.

This rearrangement joins TRBV7-2 to TRBJ2-3, with TRBD2 matching 10 bases. V dropped 0 bases and J dropped 5; count of bases not matched to a gene: 11. The CDR3 has 18 amino acids. In germline, CDR1 is SGHTA, CDR2 FQGNSA. The CDR3 DNA is TGTGCCAGCAGCTTAGCGTTGAATCTAGCGGGGGTGGGAGATACGCAGTATTTT. This sequence encodes CASSLALNLAGVGDTQYF.

This clone was detected only a few times. This chain joins TRBV7-2 and TRBJ2-1; possibly TRBD2 for D (5 bases). This CDR3 spans 12 amino acids. The V gene lost 3 bases and the J gene lost 14 bases, with 14 bases spanning the gap. Germline CDR1 is SGHTA and CDR2 is FQGNSA. CDR3 in amino acids: CASSFVRTPEFF. In DNA form, the CDR3 reads TGTGCCAGCAGCTTTGTGAGGACTCCGGAGTTCTTC.

This chain uses TRBV7-8 with TRBJ2-1; 8 nucleotides align to TRBD2. V dropped 1 base and J dropped 3; count of bases not matched to a gene: 2. The CDR3 sequence is 15 residues long. Germline assignment: CDR1 SGHVS and CDR2 FQNEAQ. CDR3 nucleotide sequence: TGTGCCAGCAGCTTAGGAGCGGGGGTCTACAATGAGCAGTTCTTC. The encoded protein is CASSLGAGVYNEQFF.

The chain carries TRBV2 and TRBJ2-5; 13 bases align to TRBD2. CDR1 is SNHLY, CDR2 FYNNEI, per germline. This CDR3 spans 16 amino acids. V shed 5 bases, J shed 3 bases, and the junction held 6 bases outside the gene matches. For the CDR3, the DNA is TGTGCCAGCAGTTATTACGGACTAGCGGGGGAAGAGACCCAGTACTTC. It translates to CASSYYGLAGEETQYF.

This clone has a handful of counts. The rearrangement joins TRBV6-2 or TRBV6-3 to TRBJ1-4, with D tentatively TRBD1 (5 bases). The CDR3 is 16 amino acids. Looked up from germline, CDR1 is MNHEY and CDR2 is SVGEGT. V gave up 7 bases and J gave up 7 bases, with 22 bases separating them. As DNA, the CDR3 is TGTGCCAGCACCCCAGAAGGAGCGGGACGCAGTGAAAAACTGTTTTTT. As protein: CASTPEGAGRSEKLFF.

In its sample, this clone was seen a few times. V and J are TRBV2 and TRBJ2-3; possible D gene TRBD2, 6 bases. CDR3 length: 14 residues. The germline V gene encodes CDR1 SNHLY and CDR2 FYNNEI. The V gene lost 2 bases and the J gene lost 3 bases, with 9 bases spanning the gap. In DNA, the CDR3 is TGTGCCAGCAGTGAACCGGGGACTACAGATACGCAGTATTTT. It encodes CASSEPGTTDTQYF.

In its sample, this clone was seen a few times. The chain uses TRBV19 and TRBJ1-1; D is undetermined. Germline V lookup: CDR1 LNHDA, CDR2 SQIVND (reference sequence). The CDR3 totals 12 residues. V was clipped by 5 bases and J by 4 bases, with 8 bases between them. For the CDR3, the DNA is TGTGCCAGTAGTGGGAGTGCCACTGAAGCTTTCTTT. Its translation: CASSGSATEAFF.

The rearrangement uses TRBV19 and TRBJ2-4, with 9 bases aligning to TRBD1. Germline V lookup: CDR1 LNHDA, CDR2 SQIVND (reference sequence). The V gene end was trimmed by 8 bases and the J gene end by 7 bases; junction bases not matched to a gene: 15. This CDR3 is 16 amino acids long. The CDR3 coding sequence is TGTGCCAGTCGAGGACTGAAGGGACAGGGTAGGAACATTCAGTACTTC. Residues: CASRGLKGQGRNIQYF.